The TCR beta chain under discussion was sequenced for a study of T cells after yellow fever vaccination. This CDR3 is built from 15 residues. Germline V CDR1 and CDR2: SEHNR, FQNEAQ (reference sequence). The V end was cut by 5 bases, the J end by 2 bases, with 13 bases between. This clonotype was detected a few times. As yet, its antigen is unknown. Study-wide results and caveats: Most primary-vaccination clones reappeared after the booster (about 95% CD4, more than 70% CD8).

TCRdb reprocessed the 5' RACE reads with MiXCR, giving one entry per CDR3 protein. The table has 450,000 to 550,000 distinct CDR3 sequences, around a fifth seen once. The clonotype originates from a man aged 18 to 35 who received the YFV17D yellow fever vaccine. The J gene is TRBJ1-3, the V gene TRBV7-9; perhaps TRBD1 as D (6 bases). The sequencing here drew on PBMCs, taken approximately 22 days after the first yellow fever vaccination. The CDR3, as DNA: TGTGCCAGCAGCCCCGACAGGCTAGCTGGAAACACCATATATTTT. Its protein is CASSPDRLAGNTIYF.